This T cell receptor (beta chain) appears in the sequencing data of a study of T cell responses to AZD1222 COVID-19 vaccine. Assay: immunoSEQ multiplex PCR; the TCRdb copy retains only in-frame clones and omits some. This table holds around 67,000 clones, roughly four fifths found once. CDR1 is SGHDT, CDR2 YYEEEE, per germline. The CDR3 runs to 17 residues. V lost 1 base and J lost 4, with 19 bases in between. The material sequenced was peripheral blood, taken 28 days after the second AZD1222 dose. The V and J genes are TRBV5-6 and TRBJ2-3; D assignment may be TRBD1 or TRBD2 (7 bases each). The clonotype comes from an adult who received the AZD1222 COVID-19 vaccine. The CDR3 sequence: CASSLSPAGGVADTQYF. Written as DNA, the CDR3 is TGTGCCAGCAGCTTGTCCCCGGCAGGGGGGGTAGCAGATACGCAGTATTTT.